This T cell receptor beta chain was obtained from a study of radiotherapy plus CTLA-4 blockade in lung cancer. Findings and caveats of the study: In blood, early T cell clone dynamics reportedly predicted response best, together with interferon-beta. Following radiotherapy plus ipilimumab, tumor-derived TCR clones expanded in the blood.

Here immunoSEQ multiplex PCR was the method, and the copy in TCRdb shows in-frame clones only, minus some. Here the sample spans about 78,000 clones, about 90% being singletons. On this clone itself: Antigen: not known.

V dropped 7 bases and J dropped 0 bases, with 15 bases sitting between them. The germline V gene has CDR1 MDHEN and CDR2 SYDVKM. CDR3 length: 15 residues. The source material was peripheral blood, sampled from a patient treated with radiotherapy plus ipilimumab. This chain links TRBV28 with TRBJ1-1, with D perhaps matching TRBD1 (5 bases). This receptor was taken from a human donor with non-small cell lung cancer who had a partial response to radiotherapy plus ipilimumab. CDR3 nucleotides: TGTGCCAGCATGGGGGGGGACGGATTGAACACTGAAGCTTTCTTT. It translates to CASMGGDGLNTEAFF.